Below are 14 T cell receptor beta chains sequenced from a single sample in a study of CD8 T cells in ankylosing spondylitis. Overall study findings and caveats: A motif in TCR beta, a set of 8 or 9 highly homologous variants, appeared characteristic of ankylosing spondylitis blood.

These receptors' antigens are unknown. TCRdb re-derived calls from the 5' RACE reads in MiXCR, one entry per CDR3 protein. Of roughly 440,000 distinct CDR3 sequences listed, 15% to 20% are singletons. The specimen sequenced was blood, either unsorted or a sorted T cell fraction (not recorded which). The origin of the receptors is a male donor with ankylosing spondylitis.

This clonotype was seen just once. The chain couples TRBV7-3 to TRBJ2-3; TRBD1 agrees at 10 bases. The V gene's germline CDR1 is SGHTA and CDR2 FQGTGA. The CDR3 has 16 residues. V lost 5 bases, J lost 5 bases, and 10 bases stayed unmatched. For the CDR3, the DNA is TGTGCCAGCAGCCGAGAGTCGACAGGGGGCCGAGATACGCAGTATTTT. Translating gives CASSRESTGGRDTQYF.

This sequence joins TRBV20-1 and TRBJ2-3; 10 bases align to TRBD2. Germline trimming cut 0 bases from V and 4 bases from J; bases unmatched to any gene: 7. The CDR3 sequence is 16 residues long. CDR1 is DFQATT, CDR2 SNEGSKA, per germline (reference sequence). The CDR3, as DNA: TGCAGTGCTAGAGACCCTAGCGGGAGAGTCCCAGATACGCAGTATTTT. This gives the protein CSARDPSGRVPDTQYF.

This clonotype was seen ten or more times. The V and J genes are TRBV5-1 and TRBJ2-1; 7 nucleotides line up with TRBD2. Germline assignment: CDR1 SGHRS and CDR2 YFSETQ. The junction had 4 bases not matched to a gene; V was cut back by 4 bases and J by 0 bases. The CDR3 runs 15 residues. The CDR3 protein is CASSRSGDSYNEQFF. The CDR3 coding sequence is TGCGCCAGCAGCCGCAGCGGGGACTCCTACAATGAGCAGTTCTTC.

The chain carries TRBV6-2 or TRBV6-3 and TRBJ2-5; D possibly corresponds to TRBD2 (6 bases). The CDR3 spans 14 residues. Per the germline V gene, CDR1 is MNHEY and CDR2 is SVGEGT. V was trimmed by 2 bases and J by 4 bases, leaving 11 bases between them. The CDR3 spells CASSYAYSGETQYF. The CDR3 nucleotides are TGTGCCAGCAGTTACGCATATAGCGGAGAGACCCAGTACTTC.

The chain couples TRBV3-1 to TRBJ2-1, with D possibly being TRBD2 (5 bases). V dropped 4 bases and J dropped 5 bases, with 12 bases sitting between them. This CDR3 has 14 residues. Germline V CDR1 and CDR2: LGHDT, YNNKEL (reference sequence). CDR3 in DNA: TGTGCCAGCAGCCTCCATGCCGGGAACAATGAGCAGTTCTTC. The encoded protein is CASSLHAGNNEQFF.

J is TRBJ2-3 and V is TRBV9; 7 bases line up with TRBD1. The V gene's germline CDR1 is SGDLS and CDR2 YYNGEE. Trimming cost V 7 bases and J 2 bases; bases outside gene matches: 10. The CDR3 spans 15 residues. As DNA, the CDR3 is TGTGCCAGCGGCCCGGACAGGTCCATCACAGATACGCAGTATTTT. This translates into CASGPDRSITDTQYF.

The rearrangement joins TRBV20-1 to TRBJ2-1; maybe TRBD1 (6 bases). This CDR3 contains 15 residues. Germline lookup yields CDR1 DFQATT and CDR2 SNEGSKA (reference sequence). V lost 6 bases and J lost 0, with 15 bases in between. This chain's CDR3 is CSAAVRGSSYNEQFF. CDR3 DNA sequence: TGCAGTGCCGCGGTTAGGGGGAGCTCCTACAATGAGCAGTTCTTC.

The V call is TRBV20-1, the J call TRBJ2-7; possibly TRBD2 for D (5 bases). The CDR3 has 13 residues. Trimming pared 7 bases from V and 2 bases from J, leaving 15 bases between. The germline V gene has CDR1 DFQATT and CDR2 SNEGSKA (reference sequence). The CDR3 nucleotides read TGCAGTGGAGAAGACTACCAACCCTACGAGCAGTACTTC. Translated, it gives CSGEDYQPYEQYF.

This sequence joins TRBV20-1 and TRBJ2-7, with 7 bases aligning to TRBD2. Germline values: CDR1 DFQATT, CDR2 SNEGSKA (reference sequence). V gave up 4 bases and J gave up 1 base; unmatched junction bases: 7. The CDR3 covers 14 residues. The CDR3 region is CSANRLAESYEQYF. The CDR3 DNA reads TGCAGTGCTAACAGACTAGCTGAATCCTACGAGCAGTACTTC.

J is TRBJ1-4 and V is TRBV4-1; 9 bases are a match to TRBD1. The CDR3 loop spans 15 amino acids. V lost 3 bases, J lost 6 bases, and 5 bases stayed unmatched. Germline lookup yields CDR1 MGHRA and CDR2 YSYEKL. The CDR3 loop is CASSHGRTGDEKLFF. The CDR3 bases are TGCGCCAGCAGCCACGGCCGGACAGGGGATGAAAAACTGTTTTTT.

This clonotype was counted between two and nine times. The gene calls are TRBV7-8 and TRBJ1-2; a possible D gene is TRBD1 (5 bases). The CDR3 sequence is 12 residues long. V shed 5 bases and J shed 7 bases, with 11 bases lying between them. Germline CDR1 is SGHVS and CDR2 is FQNEAQ. CDR3 protein: CASSPKDTGYTF. The CDR3 nucleotides read TGTGCCAGCAGCCCGAAGGACACTGGCTACACCTTC.

This clonotype appeared a few times. The V and J genes are TRBV2 and TRBJ2-3; no reliable D call. CDR3 size: 14 residues. Germline V lookup: CDR1 SNHLY, CDR2 FYNNEI. The V gene lost 7 bases and the J gene lost 0 bases, with 11 bases spanning the gap. The DNA of the CDR3 is TGTGCCAGCAAGAGGAATTCTAGCACAGATACGCAGTATTTT. Translation gives CASKRNSSTDTQYF.

The rearrangement uses TRBV5-1 and TRBJ2-3; D may be TRBD2 (6 bases). Germline loops: CDR1 SGHRS, CDR2 YFSETQ. The CDR3 is made up of 15 amino acids. V was cut by 4 bases and J by 6 bases, with 18 bases left in between. CDR3 region: CASSLDGTRGDTQYF. CDR3 nucleotide sequence: TGCGCCAGCAGCCTTGACGGGACTCGAGGTGATACGCAGTATTTT.

V usage is TRBV9 and J usage is TRBJ1-1; D is unclear. V was shortened by 0 bases and J by 1 base, with 4 bases between the two germline ends. This CDR3 region has 13 residues. Germline V gives CDR1 SGDLS, CDR2 YYNGEE. The CDR3 reads CASSVERNTEAFF. In DNA, the CDR3 is TGTGCCAGCAGCGTAGAACGGAACACTGAAGCTTTCTTT.